The clone carrying this TCR beta chain has just a few counts. Its target is not known. Healthy Caucasians, and only they, were the donors. The data derive from a study of identical twins. TCRdb analysed the 5' RACE reads with MiXCR anew, one entry per CDR3 protein. The sample holds some 1,600,000 distinct CDR3 sequences, less than 40% seen once. Study-wide results and caveats: Out-of-frame alpha sequences common to twins were enriched for low generation probability.

The sequenced sample was cord blood. The source of this sequence is a newborn girl in good health.

CDR3 sequence: CASSYLGLAGYGQFF. CDR3 DNA: TGTGCCAGCAGTTACTTAGGACTAGCGGGCTACGGGCAGTTCTTC. The chain uses TRBV6-2 or TRBV6-3 and TRBJ2-1; 11 bases line up with TRBD2. This CDR3 is built from 15 residues. J gave up 12 bases and V 1 base, and 8 bases lay outside the gene matches. The V gene's germline CDR1 is MNHEY and CDR2 SVGEGT.